The subject of this entry is one TCR beta chain. Its matching antigen is unknown. The data originate from a study of T-cell reconstitution after alpha-beta-depleted transplantation in children. Study findings and constraints: T-cell counts and diversity at one year post-transplant came mainly from newly produced T cells.

Unique molecular identifiers were used to barcode this TCRbeta library. MiXCR, applied by TCRdb to the PCR reads, yields one record per CDR3 protein. In the table there are some 300,000 distinct CDR3 sequences, nearly 8% of which are singletons. The CDR3 covers 19 residues. Unmatched junction bases numbered 16, after V lost 6 bases and J lost 0 bases. Sequenced here: peripheral blood, sampled 360 days after TCRalphabeta/CD19-depleted stem cell transplant. The chain carries TRBV12-3 or TRBV12-4 and TRBJ2-7, with 11 positions matching TRBD2. The sequence was collected from a female patient between 2 and 15 years old who had a stem cell transplant for Fanconi anemia, so the T cells may come from the graft donor. CDR3 loop: CASSITGLVAGGPSYEQYF. CDR3 sequence (DNA): TGTGCCAGCAGCATCACAGGATTGGTAGCGGGAGGGCCCTCCTACGAGCAGTACTTC.